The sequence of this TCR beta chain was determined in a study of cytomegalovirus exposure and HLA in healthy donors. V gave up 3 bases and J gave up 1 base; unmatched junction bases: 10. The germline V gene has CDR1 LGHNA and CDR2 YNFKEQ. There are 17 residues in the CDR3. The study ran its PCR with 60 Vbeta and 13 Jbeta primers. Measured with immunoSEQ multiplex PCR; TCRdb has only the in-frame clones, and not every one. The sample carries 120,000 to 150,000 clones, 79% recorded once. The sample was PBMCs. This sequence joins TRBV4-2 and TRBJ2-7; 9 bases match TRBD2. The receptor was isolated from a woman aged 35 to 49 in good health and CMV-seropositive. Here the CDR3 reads CASSHDRGGAESYEQYF. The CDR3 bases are TGTGCCAGCAGCCATGACCGCGGGGGGGCTGAGTCCTACGAGCAGTACTTC.